The 2 T cell receptor beta chains below all came from one sample that was sequenced in a study of monozygotic twins with inflammatory bowel disease. TCRdb re-called the 5' RACE reads; every CDR3 protein appears as one record, without DNA. The listing contains around 200,000 distinct CDR3 sequences. The sample taken for sequencing was blood. Source of these receptors: a human donor with ulcerative colitis or Crohn's disease, or a healthy co-twin of an affected twin (not recorded which).

This chain joins TRBV12-3 or TRBV12-4 and TRBJ1-5; TCRdb calls TRBD1, which cannot be checked without DNA. This CDR3 contains 14 residues. Here the CDR3 reads CASLGQTRNQPQHF.

The chain uses TRBV5-6 and TRBJ2-7. The CDR3 contains 15 residues. Germline V CDR1 and CDR2: SGHDT, YYEEEE. CDR3 amino acids: CASRKQKQDSYEQYF.